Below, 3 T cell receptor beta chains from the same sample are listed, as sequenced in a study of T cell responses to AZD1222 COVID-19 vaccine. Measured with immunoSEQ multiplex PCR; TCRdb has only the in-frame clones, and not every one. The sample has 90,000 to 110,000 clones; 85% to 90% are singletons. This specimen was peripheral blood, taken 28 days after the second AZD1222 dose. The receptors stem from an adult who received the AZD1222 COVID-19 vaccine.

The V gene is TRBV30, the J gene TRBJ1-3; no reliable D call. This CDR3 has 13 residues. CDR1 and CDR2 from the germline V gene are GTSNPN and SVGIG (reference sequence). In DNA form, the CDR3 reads TGTGCACACAGTGCGGGTTCCGGAAACACCATATATTTT. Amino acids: CAHSAGSGNTIYF.

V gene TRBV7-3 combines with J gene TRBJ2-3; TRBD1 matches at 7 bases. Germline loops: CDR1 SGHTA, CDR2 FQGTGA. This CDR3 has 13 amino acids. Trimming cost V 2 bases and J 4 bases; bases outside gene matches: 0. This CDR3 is CASSLQGADTQYF. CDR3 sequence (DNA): TGTGCCAGCAGCTTACAGGGGGCAGATACGCAGTATTTT.

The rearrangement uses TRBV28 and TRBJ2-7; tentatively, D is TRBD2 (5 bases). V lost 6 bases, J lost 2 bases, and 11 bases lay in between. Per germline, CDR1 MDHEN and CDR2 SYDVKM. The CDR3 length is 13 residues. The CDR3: CASSPRGPYEQYF. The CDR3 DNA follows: TGTGCCAGCAGCCCCAGAGGGCCCTACGAGCAGTACTTC.